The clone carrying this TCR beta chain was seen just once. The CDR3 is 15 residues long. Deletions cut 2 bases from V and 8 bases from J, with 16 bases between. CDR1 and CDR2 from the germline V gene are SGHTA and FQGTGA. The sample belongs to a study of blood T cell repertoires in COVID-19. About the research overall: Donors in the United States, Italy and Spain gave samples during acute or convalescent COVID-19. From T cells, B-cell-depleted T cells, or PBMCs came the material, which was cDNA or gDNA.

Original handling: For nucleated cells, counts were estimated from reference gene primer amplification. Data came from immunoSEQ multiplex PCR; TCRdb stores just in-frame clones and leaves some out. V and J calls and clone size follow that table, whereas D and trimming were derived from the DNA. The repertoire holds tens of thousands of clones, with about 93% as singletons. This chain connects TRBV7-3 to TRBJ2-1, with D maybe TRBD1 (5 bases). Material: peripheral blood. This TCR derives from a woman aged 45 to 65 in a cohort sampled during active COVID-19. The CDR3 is CASSLAAGIIHEQFF. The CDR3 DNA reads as TGTGCCAGCAGCTTAGCGGCAGGGATTATCCATGAGCAGTTCTTC.